These T cell receptor beta chains were read from a single sample in a study of shared clonotypes between healthy human individuals. The method was immunoSEQ multiplex PCR; TCRdb's version includes in-frame clones alone and lacks a portion of them. The sample has under 650,000 clones, about 95% seen once; the top ten hold approximately 0.06%. Material: naive CD4+ T cells sorted from blood. The origin of the receptors is a woman in her thirties in good health. Both conserved end residues are part of each CDR3. D genes are given only for firm matches. The size entry is marked missing in some rows and otherwise reads once, few, many or a size class.

V gene: TRBV5-6; D gene: TRBD1; clone size: -; J gene: TRBJ2-7; CDR3 DNA: TGTGCCAGCAGCACCGGGACAGGCTACTACGAGCAGTACTTC; CDR3 protein: CASSTGTGYYEQYF
V gene: TRBV4-1; D gene: TRBD2; clone size: -; J gene: TRBJ2-2; CDR3 DNA: TGCGCCAGCAGCCGTGGACTAGTCGCCGGGGAGCTGTTTTTT; CDR3 protein: CASSRGLVAGELFF
V gene: TRBV28; D gene: -; clone size: -; J gene: TRBJ1-2; CDR3 DNA: TGTGCCAGCAGTTCGACAGTCCGTAACTATGGCTACACCTTC; CDR3 protein: CASSSTVRNYGYTF
V gene: TRBV7-2; D gene: -; clone size: -; J gene: TRBJ1-6; CDR3 DNA: TGTGCCAGCAGCTTAGGTTACCCAAATTCACCCCTCCACTTT; CDR3 protein: CASSLGYPNSPLHF
V gene: TRBV30; D gene: TRBD1; clone size: -; J gene: TRBJ1-1; CDR3 DNA: TGTGCCTGGAGTGGACAGGGGTACACTGAAGCTTTCTTT; CDR3 protein: CAWSGQGYTEAFF
V gene: TRBV28; D gene: TRBD2; clone size: -; J gene: TRBJ2-2; CDR3 DNA: TGTGCCAGCACCTTAGCGGGAGGGTCCACCGGGGAGCTGTTTTTT; CDR3 protein: CASTLAGGSTGELFF
V gene: TRBV7-2; D gene: -; clone size: -; J gene: TRBJ1-2; CDR3 DNA: TGTGCCAGCAGCCCCGAAAGTGGGGTTATCCCCTTCTATGGCTACACCTTC; CDR3 protein: CASSPESGVIPFYGYTF
V gene: TRBV4-1; D gene: TRBD2; clone size: -; J gene: TRBJ2-1; CDR3 DNA: TGCGCCAGCAGTCCAAGACGGGAGGTGGCCAATGAGCAGTTCTTC; CDR3 protein: CASSPRREVANEQFF
V gene: TRBV19; D gene: TRBD2; clone size: -; J gene: TRBJ2-7; CDR3 DNA: TGTGCCAGTAGTATGCTTGCCGGGACTAGAAATGACGAGCAGTACTTC; CDR3 protein: CASSMLAGTRNDEQYF
V gene: TRBV5-1; D gene: TRBD1; clone size: -; J gene: TRBJ2-7; CDR3 DNA: TGCGCCAGCAGCTTGGCCGGGACAGGTGCCTACGAGCAGTACTTC; CDR3 protein: CASSLAGTGAYEQYF
V gene: TRBV27; D gene: -; clone size: -; J gene: TRBJ2-1; CDR3 DNA: TGTGCCAGCAGGGGGGTCGTGGGCCCAACGCGGCCTTATGAGCAGTTCTTC; CDR3 protein: CASRGVVGPTRPYEQFF
V gene: TRBV7-9; D gene: TRBD2; clone size: -; J gene: TRBJ2-1; CDR3 DNA: TGTGCCAGCAGTCAATCGCGGGCGGGAGGCTACAATGAGCAGTTCTTC; CDR3 protein: CASSQSRAGGYNEQFF
V gene: TRBV7-8; D gene: -; clone size: -; J gene: TRBJ1-2; CDR3 DNA: TGTGCCAGCAGCTTGGGGAGAAACTATGGCTACACCTTC; CDR3 protein: CASSLGRNYGYTF
V gene: TRBV6-4; D gene: -; clone size: -; J gene: TRBJ1-1; CDR3 DNA: TGTGCCAGCAGCGAAGGGCCGAACACTGAAGCTTTCTTT; CDR3 protein: CASSEGPNTEAFF
V gene: TRBV5-1; D gene: -; clone size: -; J gene: TRBJ2-1; CDR3 DNA: TGCGCCAGCAGCTTTGATAGCTCCTACAATGAGCAGTTCTTC; CDR3 protein: CASSFDSSYNEQFF
V gene: TRBV6-5; D gene: TRBD1; clone size: -; J gene: TRBJ2-7; CDR3 DNA: TGTGCCAGCAGTCACGGACAGGGCGAGCAGTACTTC; CDR3 protein: CASSHGQGEQYF
V gene: TRBV10-3; D gene: TRBD2; clone size: -; J gene: TRBJ2-7; CDR3 DNA: TGTGCCATCAGCCCTAGCGGGGAGCAGTACTTC; CDR3 protein: CAISPSGEQYF
V gene: TRBV4-2; D gene: -; clone size: -; J gene: TRBJ2-7; CDR3 DNA: TGTGCCAGCAGCCCCAGGACCGACTGGATTCGGGAGCAGTACTTC; CDR3 protein: CASSPRTDWIREQYF
V gene: TRBV28; D gene: TRBD2; clone size: once; J gene: TRBJ2-7; CDR3 DNA: TGTGCCAGCAGTGCCGCCGGGACTAGCGGGTACGAGCAGTACTTC; CDR3 protein: CASSAAGTSGYEQYF
V gene: TRBV5-4; D gene: TRBD1; clone size: -; J gene: TRBJ2-5; CDR3 DNA: TGTGCCAGCAGCCTGACAGGGCCGGAGACCCAGTACTTC; CDR3 protein: CASSLTGPETQYF
V gene: TRBV25-1; D gene: TRBD1; clone size: -; J gene: TRBJ1-3; CDR3 DNA: TGTGCCAGCAGTGGGGGGACAGAAAGAACTGGAAACACCATATATTTT; CDR3 protein: CASSGGTERTGNTIYF
V gene: TRBV11-1; D gene: -; clone size: -; J gene: TRBJ2-3; CDR3 DNA: TGTGCCAGCAGAAAAGGCGGGATGTCAGATACGCAGTATTTT; CDR3 protein: CASRKGGMSDTQYF
V gene: TRBV23-1; D gene: -; clone size: -; J gene: TRBJ2-7; CDR3 DNA: TGCGCCAGCAGTCAAAGGGGGCAGTACTTC; CDR3 protein: CASSQRGQYF
V gene: TRBV4-1; D gene: TRBD2; clone size: -; J gene: TRBJ2-7; CDR3 DNA: TGCGCCAGCAGCCAGAAAACTAGCGGGATCACCTACGAGCAGTACTTC; CDR3 protein: CASSQKTSGITYEQYF
V gene: TRBV28; D gene: TRBD2; clone size: once; J gene: TRBJ2-2; CDR3 DNA: TGTGCCAGCAGTTTCGGTTGGGGAGGGGACCACACCGGGGAGCTGTTTTTT; CDR3 protein: CASSFGWGGDHTGELFF
V gene: TRBV7-9; D gene: -; clone size: -; J gene: TRBJ2-5; CDR3 DNA: TGTGCCAGCAGCTTGTACTCGGGACCTCAAGAGACCCAGTACTTC; CDR3 protein: CASSLYSGPQETQYF
V gene: TRBV6-6; D gene: -; clone size: -; J gene: TRBJ1-2; CDR3 DNA: TGTGCCAGCAGTTACCGGGGGGCAGTCTATGGCTACACCTTC; CDR3 protein: CASSYRGAVYGYTF
V gene: TRBV6-6; D gene: -; clone size: -; J gene: TRBJ2-7; CDR3 DNA: TGTGCCAGCAGAAACAGGGAAGCCCCCTACGAGCAGTACTTC; CDR3 protein: CASRNREAPYEQYF
V gene: TRBV6-6; D gene: TRBD1; clone size: -; J gene: TRBJ2-7; CDR3 DNA: TGTGCCAGCAGTTACATGACAGGGAACTACGAGCAGTACTTC; CDR3 protein: CASSYMTGNYEQYF
V gene: TRBV2; D gene: TRBD2; clone size: -; J gene: TRBJ2-1; CDR3 DNA: TGTGCCAGCAGACTAGCGGGATACAATGAGCAGTTCTTC; CDR3 protein: CASRLAGYNEQFF
V gene: TRBV29-1; D gene: TRBD2; clone size: -; J gene: TRBJ2-1; CDR3 DNA: TGCAGCGGCAAGCGGGACGGTCATGAGCAGTTCTTC; CDR3 protein: CSGKRDGHEQFF
V gene: TRBV18; D gene: -; clone size: -; J gene: TRBJ2-7; CDR3 DNA: TGTGCCAGCTCACCACCGCCTAGTCAGGGGCGGGGCTCCTCCGAGCAGTACTTC; CDR3 protein: CASSPPPSQGRGSSEQYF
V gene: TRBV5-1; D gene: -; clone size: -; J gene: TRBJ2-7; CDR3 DNA: TGCGCCAGAAGTCAGGACTCCTACGAGCAGTACTTC; CDR3 protein: CARSQDSYEQYF
V gene: TRBV14; D gene: -; clone size: -; J gene: TRBJ2-7; CDR3 DNA: TGTGCCAGCAGCCAGGATCTCTTCTACGAGCAGTACTTC; CDR3 protein: CASSQDLFYEQYF
V gene: TRBV28; D gene: -; clone size: -; J gene: TRBJ2-7; CDR3 DNA: TGTGCCAGCAGTTTCTCTCCCGACGAGCAGTACTTC; CDR3 protein: CASSFSPDEQYF
V gene: TRBV2; D gene: -; clone size: -; J gene: TRBJ1-4; CDR3 DNA: TGTGCCAGCAGTGAAGTAACTAATGAAAAACTGTTTTTT; CDR3 protein: CASSEVTNEKLFF
V gene: TRBV19; D gene: TRBD1; clone size: -; J gene: TRBJ2-7; CDR3 DNA: TGTGCCAGTAGTATTGGGGACAGCTTTTCCTACGAGCAGTACTTC; CDR3 protein: CASSIGDSFSYEQYF
V gene: TRBV11-2; D gene: -; clone size: -; J gene: TRBJ2-1; CDR3 DNA: TGTGCCAGCAGCTTGATTTGGTTTGAGCGGACAAACTCCTACAATGAGCAGTTCTTC; CDR3 protein: CASSLIWFERTNSYNEQFF
V gene: TRBV4-1; D gene: -; clone size: once; J gene: TRBJ2-7; CDR3 DNA: TGCGCCAGCAGCCGACTTATAACCCGGAGCTCCTACGAGCAGTACTTC; CDR3 protein: CASSRLITRSSYEQYF
V gene: TRBV6-5; D gene: TRBD1; clone size: -; J gene: TRBJ2-7; CDR3 DNA: TGTGCCAGCAGTCTCCCGGGACAGGCCGAGCAGTACTTC; CDR3 protein: CASSLPGQAEQYF
V gene: TRBV10-2; D gene: -; clone size: once; J gene: TRBJ2-1; CDR3 DNA: TGCGCCAGCACCCCGGGCCAGACCCTACATGAGCAGTTCTTC; CDR3 protein: CASTPGQTLHEQFF
V gene: TRBV29-1; D gene: TRBD1; clone size: -; J gene: TRBJ2-5; CDR3 DNA: TGCAGCGTCGCCCGGGACAGATACATTGGGACCCAGTACTTC; CDR3 protein: CSVARDRYIGTQYF
V gene: TRBV30; D gene: TRBD2; clone size: -; J gene: TRBJ2-1; CDR3 DNA: TGTGCCTGGAGTATACTAGCGGGAGTTGGTGAGCAGTTCTTC; CDR3 protein: CAWSILAGVGEQFF
V gene: TRBV7-2; D gene: -; clone size: -; J gene: TRBJ2-4; CDR3 DNA: TGTGCCAGCAGCCACCCGCTAGGAGGAAACATTCAGTACTTC; CDR3 protein: CASSHPLGGNIQYF
V gene: TRBV28; D gene: -; clone size: -; J gene: TRBJ1-4; CDR3 DNA: TGTGCCACCAACCCCCAGGGTTTCGGTGAAAAACTGTTTTTT; CDR3 protein: CATNPQGFGEKLFF
V gene: TRBV6-4; D gene: -; clone size: -; J gene: TRBJ1-2; CDR3 DNA: TGTGCCAGCAGTGCCCGGACAGCTCCCTATGGCTACACCTTC; CDR3 protein: CASSARTAPYGYTF
V gene: TRBV6-5; D gene: TRBD1; clone size: -; J gene: TRBJ1-1; CDR3 DNA: TGTGCCAGCACCCACTGGACAGGTTCGGAAGCTTTCTTT; CDR3 protein: CASTHWTGSEAFF
V gene: TRBV5-1; D gene: -; clone size: -; J gene: TRBJ1-1; CDR3 DNA: TGCGCCAGCAGCTCCGGGGCCGTTTATATGAACACTGAAGCTTTCTTT; CDR3 protein: CASSSGAVYMNTEAFF
V gene: TRBV19; D gene: -; clone size: -; J gene: TRBJ2-5; CDR3 DNA: TGTGCCAGTAGTAAACGACATTCCCAAGAGACCCAGTACTTC; CDR3 protein: CASSKRHSQETQYF
V gene: TRBV7-9; D gene: -; clone size: -; J gene: TRBJ1-2; CDR3 DNA: TGTGCCAGCAGCTTAAACGGAAACTATGGCTACACCTTC; CDR3 protein: CASSLNGNYGYTF